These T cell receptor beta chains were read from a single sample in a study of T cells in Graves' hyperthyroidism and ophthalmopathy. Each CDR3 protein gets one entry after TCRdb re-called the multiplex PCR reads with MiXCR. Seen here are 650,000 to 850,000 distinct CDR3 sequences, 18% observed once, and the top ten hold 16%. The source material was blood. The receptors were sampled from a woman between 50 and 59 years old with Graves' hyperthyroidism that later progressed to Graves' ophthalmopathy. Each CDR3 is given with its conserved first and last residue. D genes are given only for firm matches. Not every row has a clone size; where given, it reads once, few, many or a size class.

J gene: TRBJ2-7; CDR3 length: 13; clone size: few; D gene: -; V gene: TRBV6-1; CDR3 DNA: TGTGCCACCGCAGGGGATTTGGGCTACGAGCAGTACTTC; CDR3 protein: CATAGDLGYEQYF
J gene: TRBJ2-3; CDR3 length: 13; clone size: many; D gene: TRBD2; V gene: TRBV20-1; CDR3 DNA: TGCAGTGCTGGAGGACTAGCGGAAGATACGCAGTATTTT; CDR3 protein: CSAGGLAEDTQYF
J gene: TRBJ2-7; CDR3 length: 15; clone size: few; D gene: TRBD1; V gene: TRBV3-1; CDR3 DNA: TGTGCCAGCAGCCAAGGACGACAGGGATATTCCGAGCAGTACTTC; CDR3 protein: CASSQGRQGYSEQYF
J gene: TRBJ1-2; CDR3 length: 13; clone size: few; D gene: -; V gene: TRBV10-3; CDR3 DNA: TGTGCCATCAGTGGAAGGACGGACTATGGCTACACCTTC; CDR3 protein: CAISGRTDYGYTF
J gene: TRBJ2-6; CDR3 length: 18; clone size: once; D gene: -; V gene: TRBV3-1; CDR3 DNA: TGTGCCAGCAGCCGTCCACCTCACAGTGAAGCTGGGGCCAACGTCCTGACTTTC; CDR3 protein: CASSRPPHSEAGANVLTF
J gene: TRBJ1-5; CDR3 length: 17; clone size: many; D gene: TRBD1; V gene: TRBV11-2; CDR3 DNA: TGTGCCAGCAGCTGGGACAGTCAGCTTTATAGCAATCAGCCCCAGCATTTT; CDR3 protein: CASSWDSQLYSNQPQHF
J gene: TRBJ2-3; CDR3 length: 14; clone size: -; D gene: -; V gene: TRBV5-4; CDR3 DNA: TGTGCCGGCAACTTGGAGGGGGACGCAGATACGCAGTATTTT; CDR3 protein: CAGNLEGDADTQYF
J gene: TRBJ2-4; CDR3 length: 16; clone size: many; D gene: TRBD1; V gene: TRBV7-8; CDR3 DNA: TGTGCCAGCAGCCCAGACAGGGTAGTAGCCAAAAACATTCAGTACTTC; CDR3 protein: CASSPDRVVAKNIQYF
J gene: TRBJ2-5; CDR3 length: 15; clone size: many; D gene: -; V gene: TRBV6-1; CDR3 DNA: TGTGCCAGCAGTGAATCCGTGGGGTTCCAAGAGACCCAGTACTTC; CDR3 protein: CASSESVGFQETQYF
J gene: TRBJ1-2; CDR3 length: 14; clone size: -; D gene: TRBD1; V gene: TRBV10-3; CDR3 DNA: TGTGCCATCAGTGATGGGACAGGGATGGATGGCTACACCTTC; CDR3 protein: CAISDGTGMDGYTF
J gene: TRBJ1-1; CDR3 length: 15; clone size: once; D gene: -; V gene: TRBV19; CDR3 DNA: TGTGCCAGTAAACCATGGGACACAGACGACACTGAAGCTTTCTTT; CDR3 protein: CASKPWDTDDTEAFF
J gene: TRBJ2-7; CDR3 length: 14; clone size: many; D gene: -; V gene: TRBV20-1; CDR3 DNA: TGCAGTGCTAGAGGACGGGACTCGTTTCGCGAGCAGTACTTC; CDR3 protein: CSARGRDSFREQYF
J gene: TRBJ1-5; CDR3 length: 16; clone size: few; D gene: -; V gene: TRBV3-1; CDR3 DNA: TGTGCCAGCAGCCAAGATATGGGCCAGGGCAATCAGCCCCAGCATTTT; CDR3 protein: CASSQDMGQGNQPQHF
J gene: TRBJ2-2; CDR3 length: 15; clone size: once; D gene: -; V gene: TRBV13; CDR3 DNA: TGTGCCAGCAGCTTAGGACCAGGGCGGGCCGGGGAGCTGTTTTTT; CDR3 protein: CASSLGPGRAGELFF
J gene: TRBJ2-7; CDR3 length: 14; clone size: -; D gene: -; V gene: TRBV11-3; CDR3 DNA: TGTGCCAGCAGCTTAGACGGGTTTTCCTACGAGCAGTACTTC; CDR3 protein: CASSLDGFSYEQYF
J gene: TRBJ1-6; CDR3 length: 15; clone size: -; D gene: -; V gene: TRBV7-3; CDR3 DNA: TGTGCCAGCAGCACCCGGGACTCTTCTGATTCACCCCTCCACTTT; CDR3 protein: CASSTRDSSDSPLHF
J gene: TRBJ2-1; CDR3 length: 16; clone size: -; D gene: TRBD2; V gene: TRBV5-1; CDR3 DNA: TGCGCCAGCAGCGCCTCGGGACTAGCGGGAGGGGATGAGCAGTTCTTC; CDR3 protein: CASSASGLAGGDEQFF
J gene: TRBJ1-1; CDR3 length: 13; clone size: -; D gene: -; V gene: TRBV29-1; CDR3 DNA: TGCAGCGGGACCGGGGGGCTGAACACTGAAGCTTTCTTT; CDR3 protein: CSGTGGLNTEAFF
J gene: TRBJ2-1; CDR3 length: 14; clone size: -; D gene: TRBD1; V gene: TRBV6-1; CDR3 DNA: TGTGCCAGCATCGGGACAGGGGTTACCAATGAGCAGTTCTTC; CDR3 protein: CASIGTGVTNEQFF
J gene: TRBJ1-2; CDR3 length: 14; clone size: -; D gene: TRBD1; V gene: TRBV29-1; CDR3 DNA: TGCAGCGTTGAACTGGTACAGGGGCGCCATGGCTACACCTTC; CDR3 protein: CSVELVQGRHGYTF
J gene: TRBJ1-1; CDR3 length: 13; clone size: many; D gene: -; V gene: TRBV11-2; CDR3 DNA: TGTGCCAGCAGCTTAGGGGGCAGGGACGGAGCTTTCTTT; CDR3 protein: CASSLGGRDGAFF
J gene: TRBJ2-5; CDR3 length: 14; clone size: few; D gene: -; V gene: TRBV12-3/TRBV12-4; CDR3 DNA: TGTGCCAGCGGTCGGGGGCGAACTTTTGAGGCCCAGTACTTC; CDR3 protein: CASGRGRTFEAQYF
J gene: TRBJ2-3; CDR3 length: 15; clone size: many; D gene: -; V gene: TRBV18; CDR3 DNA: TGTGCCAGCTCAGATAGTAGCGGACCCACAGATACGCAGTATTTT; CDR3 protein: CASSDSSGPTDTQYF
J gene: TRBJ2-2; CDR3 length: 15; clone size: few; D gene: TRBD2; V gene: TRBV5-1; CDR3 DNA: TGCGCCAGCAGCTTGGAGGCTAGCGGGCCCGGGGAGCTGTTTTTT; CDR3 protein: CASSLEASGPGELFF
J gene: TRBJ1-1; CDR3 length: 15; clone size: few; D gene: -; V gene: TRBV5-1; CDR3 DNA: TGCGCCAGCAGCCCGGAACAGGGTGGGGACACTGAAGCTTTCTTT; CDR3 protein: CASSPEQGGDTEAFF
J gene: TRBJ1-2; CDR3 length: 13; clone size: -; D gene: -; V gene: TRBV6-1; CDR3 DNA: TGTGCCAGCAGAAGGGGAAGTTACTATGGCTACACCTTC; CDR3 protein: CASRRGSYYGYTF
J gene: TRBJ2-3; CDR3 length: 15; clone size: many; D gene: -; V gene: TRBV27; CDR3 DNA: TGTGCCAGCAGCCCCGGACGGAAAAGCACAGATACGCAGTATTTT; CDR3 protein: CASSPGRKSTDTQYF
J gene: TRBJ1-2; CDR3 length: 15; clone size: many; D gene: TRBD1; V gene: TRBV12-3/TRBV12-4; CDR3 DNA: TGTGCCAGCAGTAACCCAGGGACAGGGAACTATGGCTACACCTTC; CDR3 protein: CASSNPGTGNYGYTF
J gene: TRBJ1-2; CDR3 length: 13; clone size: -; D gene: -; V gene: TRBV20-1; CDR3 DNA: TGCAGTGCGGGGAGAGGGGGTAGCTATGGCTACACCTTC; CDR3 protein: CSAGRGGSYGYTF
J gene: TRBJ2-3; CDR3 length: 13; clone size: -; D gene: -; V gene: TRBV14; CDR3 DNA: TGTGCCAGCAGCCAAGATCTCCAGGAGGAGCAGTATTTT; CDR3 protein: CASSQDLQEEQYF
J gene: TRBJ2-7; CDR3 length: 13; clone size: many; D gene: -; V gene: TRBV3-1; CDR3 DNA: TGTGCCAGCAGCGGGGGGGCCGACTACGAGCAGTACTTC; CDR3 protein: CASSGGADYEQYF
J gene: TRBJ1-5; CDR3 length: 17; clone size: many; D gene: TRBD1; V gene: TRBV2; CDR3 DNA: TGTGCCAGCAGTGAAGCGTCTGGCAGGGGGGAGAATCAGCCCCAGCATTTT; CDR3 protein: CASSEASGRGENQPQHF
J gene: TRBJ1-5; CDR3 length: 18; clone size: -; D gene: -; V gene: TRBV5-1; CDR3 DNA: TGCGCCAGCAGCTTGGCCGTCTGTACACCATGTCCTAATCAGCCCCAGCATTTT; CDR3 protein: CASSLAVCTPCPNQPQHF
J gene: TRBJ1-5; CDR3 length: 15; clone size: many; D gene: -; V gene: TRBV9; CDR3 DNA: TGTGCCAGCAGCGTAGGGTCAGGAGGAGGGCAGCCCCAGCATTTT; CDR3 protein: CASSVGSGGGQPQHF
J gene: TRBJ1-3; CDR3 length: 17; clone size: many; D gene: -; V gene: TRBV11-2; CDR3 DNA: TGTGCCAGCAGCTTCTTTGGCGCGCTTTCCTCTGGAAACACCATATATTTT; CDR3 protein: CASSFFGALSSGNTIYF
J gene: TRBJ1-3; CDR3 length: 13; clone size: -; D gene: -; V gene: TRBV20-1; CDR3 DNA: TGCAGTGTCCTAAGGCCCCCTGGAAACACCATATATTTT; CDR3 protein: CSVLRPPGNTIYF
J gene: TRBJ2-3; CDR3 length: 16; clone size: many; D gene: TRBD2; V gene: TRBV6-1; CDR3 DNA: TGTGCCAGCAGGCTCGGGACTAGCGGGGGGGCCGCTACGCAGTATTTT; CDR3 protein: CASRLGTSGGAATQYF
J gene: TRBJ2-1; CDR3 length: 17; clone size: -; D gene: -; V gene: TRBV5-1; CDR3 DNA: TGCGCCAGCAGCTTGGTATCCGGACTCCCGTCCTACAATGAGCAGTTCTTC; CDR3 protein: CASSLVSGLPSYNEQFF